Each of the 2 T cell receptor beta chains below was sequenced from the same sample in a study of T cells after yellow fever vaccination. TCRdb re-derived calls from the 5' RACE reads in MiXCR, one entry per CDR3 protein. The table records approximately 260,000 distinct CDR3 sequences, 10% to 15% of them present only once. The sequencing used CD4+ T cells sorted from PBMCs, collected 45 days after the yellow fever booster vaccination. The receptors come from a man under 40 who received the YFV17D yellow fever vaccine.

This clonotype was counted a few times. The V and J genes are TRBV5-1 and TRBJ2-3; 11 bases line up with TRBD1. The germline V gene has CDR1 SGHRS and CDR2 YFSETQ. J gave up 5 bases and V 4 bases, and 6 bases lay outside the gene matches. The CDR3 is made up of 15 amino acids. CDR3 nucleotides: TGCGCCAGCAGCGAGGACAGGGGGCGGGGAGATACGCAGTATTTT. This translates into CASSEDRGRGDTQYF.

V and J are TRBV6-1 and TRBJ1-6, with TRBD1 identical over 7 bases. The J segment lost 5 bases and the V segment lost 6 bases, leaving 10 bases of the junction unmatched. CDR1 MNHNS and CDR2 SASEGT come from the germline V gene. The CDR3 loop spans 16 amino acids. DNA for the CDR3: TGTGCCAGCAGGGATACAGGGGAGGGTCATAATTCACCCCTCCACTTT. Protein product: CASRDTGEGHNSPLHF.